This record covers a single T cell receptor beta chain. What it binds is not known. The data stem from a study of CXCR3-negative and CXCR3-positive naive CD8 T cells. Study results and limitations: Memory CD8+ T cell repertoires were far less diverse than both naive subsets. The study found more hydrophobic TRB CDR3s in CXCR3-positive naive cells than in CXCR3-negative naive cells.

Preparation of TRB cDNA libraries relied on 5' RACE carrying UMI labels. After re-calling the 5' RACE reads, TCRdb lists one entry per CDR3 protein, DNA absent. Its listing shows 130,000 to 150,000 distinct CDR3 sequences. Germline loops: CDR1 MDHEN, CDR2 SYDVKM. The CDR3 has 15 amino acids. The V and J genes are TRBV28 and TRBJ2-4; TCRdb's D gene call, TRBD1, goes unchecked for lack of DNA. The source is a human donor in good health. Some clones in this sample may be carry-over from other donors' samples. The sequenced sample consisted of naive CXCR3+ CD8+ T cells from blood. Subset described: CD45RO-CCR7+CD27+CD95- naive CD8+ T cells expressing CXCR3 (TNR3+). CDR3 loop: CASTDPGDSFHIQYF.